Reported below is one T cell receptor beta chain. Each patient went into thyroid surgery without having received any treatment. The entry originates in a study of metastatic and nonmetastatic thyroid tumors. Per the authors' pipeline: CDR3 differences across clinicopathological groups were used to build a distant-metastasis classifier for papillary thyroid cancer. TCRdb redid the clone calls on the PCR reads using MiXCR. The V and J calls come from TCRdb's annotation, not from the publication. The sample has about 12,000 clones; roughly 21% are singletons. The sequence was collected from a female donor with papillary thyroid cancer or a benign thyroid nodule (not recorded which). Some clones in this sample may be carry-over from other donors' samples. The sample comprised adjacent normal tissue.

CDR3 DNA sequence: TGTGCCAGCAGTTACTCGGGACCGAATTATGGCTACACCTTC. Protein product: CASSYSGPNYGYTF. The chain combines TRBV6-5 with TRBJ1-2; TRBD1 is a possible D gene (5 bases). Germline V gene data show CDR1 as MNHEY and CDR2 as SVGAGI. This CDR3 region has 14 residues. V shed 0 bases and J shed 5 bases, with 10 bases lying between them.